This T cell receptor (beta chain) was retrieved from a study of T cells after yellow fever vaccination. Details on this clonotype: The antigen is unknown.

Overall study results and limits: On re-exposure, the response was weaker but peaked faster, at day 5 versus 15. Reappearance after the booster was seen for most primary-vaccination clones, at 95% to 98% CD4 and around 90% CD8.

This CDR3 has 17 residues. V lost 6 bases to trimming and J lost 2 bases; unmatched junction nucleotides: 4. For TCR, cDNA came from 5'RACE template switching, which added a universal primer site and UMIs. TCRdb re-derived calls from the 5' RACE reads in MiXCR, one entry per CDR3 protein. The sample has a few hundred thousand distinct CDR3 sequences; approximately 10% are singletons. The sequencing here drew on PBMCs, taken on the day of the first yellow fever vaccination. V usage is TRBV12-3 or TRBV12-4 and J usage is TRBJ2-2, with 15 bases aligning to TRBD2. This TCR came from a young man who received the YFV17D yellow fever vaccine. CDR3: CASSWGLAGGNTGELFF. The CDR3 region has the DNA TGTGCCAGCAGCTGGGGACTAGCGGGGGGTAACACCGGGGAGCTGTTTTTT.